The 2 T cell receptor beta chains given below trace back to one sample, sequenced in a study of CD8 T cells in ankylosing spondylitis. TCRdb passed the 5' RACE reads through MiXCR, listing each CDR3 protein once. The table has roughly 440,000 distinct CDR3 sequences, 17% seen once; the top ten hold 0.95% to 1.1%. Study-level findings and limits: Typical of ankylosing spondylitis blood, it appeared, was a TCR beta motif of under 10 highly homologous variants.

These receptors have no identified antigens. Sequencing used blood, either unsorted or a sorted T cell fraction (not recorded which). These receptors all come from a male donor with ankylosing spondylitis.

This clonotype was counted a few times. The rearrangement joins TRBV7-8 to TRBJ2-5; 8 bases match TRBD1. V trimming: 4 bases; J trimming: 1 base; junction bases outside the gene matches: 5. The germline CDR1 and CDR2 sequences are SGHVS and FQNEAQ. The CDR3 sequence is 15 residues long. For the CDR3, the DNA is TGTGCCAGCAGCTCCGGACAGGGTGGCCAAGAGACCCAGTACTTC. Its translation: CASSSGQGGQETQYF.

The chain is built from TRBV6-1 and TRBJ1-4, with D possibly TRBD1 on 6 matching bases. Germline assignment: CDR1 MNHNS and CDR2 SASEGT. The CDR3 is 15 amino acids. V lost 5 bases to trimming and J lost 0 bases, with 10 bases between them. This CDR3 is CASSTGLATNEKLFF. The DNA for the CDR3 is TGTGCCAGCAGTACAGGGTTGGCAACTAATGAAAAACTGTTTTTT.